The rows below give T cell receptor beta chains drawn from one sample of a study of shared clonotypes between healthy human individuals. Profiled with immunoSEQ multiplex PCR; TCRdb holds only in-frame clones, not every one. The table shows approximately 530,000 clones, with 95% to 96% occurring only once. Sequencing input: naive CD4+ T cells sorted from blood. The receptors shown here come from a woman younger than 45 in good health. The CDR3 runs from the conserved cysteine through the conserved F or W. Each record gives: clone size, CDR3 length, D gene, V gene, J gene, CDR3 DNA, CDR3 protein. D genes are given only for firm matches. Part of the rows lack a size; the others show once, few, many or a class for expanded clones.

>-|14|-|TRBV6-5|TRBJ1-5
TGTGCCAGCAGTCCGACGGAGCCCAATCAGCCCCAGCATTTT
CASSPTEPNQPQHF
>-|16|-|TRBV7-8|TRBJ2-2
TGTGCCAGCATTTTACGGGGGCTAGCGAGGACCGGGGAGCTGTTTTTT
CASILRGLARTGELFF
>-|13|-|TRBV10-3|TRBJ2-7
TGTGCCATCAGTGAGGCCCCGGCCTACGAGCAGTACTTC
CAISEAPAYEQYF
>-|16|-|TRBV5-1|TRBJ2-1
TGCGCCAGCAGCTTGGGGGAACACCTCTCCTACAATGAGCAGTTCTTC
CASSLGEHLSYNEQFF
>-|15|-|TRBV18|TRBJ2-5
TGTGCCAGCTCACCCCCGGGGCTTTTCCAAGAGACCCAGTACTTC
CASSPPGLFQETQYF
>-|18|TRBD2|TRBV19|TRBJ2-1
TGTGCCAGTAGTATAGATCAACTAGCGGGACCGGGGAGCAATGAGCAGTTCTTC
CASSIDQLAGPGSNEQFF
>-|14|TRBD1|TRBV5-1|TRBJ1-1
TGCGCCAGCAGCTTGGGACAGGGGGGAACTGAAGCTTTCTTT
CASSLGQGGTEAFF
>-|13|-|TRBV5-1|TRBJ1-1
TGCGCCAGCAAACAGGGAAGAGATACTGAAGCTTTCTTT
CASKQGRDTEAFF
>-|13|-|TRBV19|TRBJ1-5
TGTGCCAGTAGTATACCTCCTAGGCAGCCCCAGCATTTT
CASSIPPRQPQHF
>-|15|-|TRBV28|TRBJ1-2
TGTGCCAGCAGTCTCCGGGGCCGGACTAACTATGGCTACACCTTC
CASSLRGRTNYGYTF
>-|13|-|TRBV28|TRBJ1-3
TGTGCCAGCACCCCTGGCTCTGGAAACACCATATATTTT
CASTPGSGNTIYF
>-|11|-|TRBV5-8|TRBJ2-7
TGTGCCAGCAGCTTTAGGCAGACACAGTACTTC
CASSFRQTQYF
>-|15|-|TRBV28|TRBJ1-1
TGTGCCAGCAGGAACTCAGGGAACATGAACACTGAAGCTTTCTTT
CASRNSGNMNTEAFF
>-|17|TRBD1|TRBV5-5|TRBJ1-2
TGTGCCAGCAGCCTGGCTCCGGACAGGGTGGTTGGCTATGGCTACACCTTC
CASSLAPDRVVGYGYTF
>-|15|-|TRBV5-1|TRBJ1-5
TGCGCCAGCAGCCCCCTAGGACCCTGGGATCAGCCCCAGCATTTT
CASSPLGPWDQPQHF
>-|13|TRBD1|TRBV4-1|TRBJ2-5
TGCGCCAGCAGCCGACAGGGAGAGAAGACCCAGTACTTC
CASSRQGEKTQYF
>once|15|TRBD1|TRBV5-1|TRBJ1-1
TGCGCCAGCAGCTTGGAAACAGGGGGCGCAACTGAAGCTTTCTTT
CASSLETGGATEAFF
>-|17|TRBD2|TRBV19|TRBJ2-3
TGTGCCAGTACTCGAACCGGGACTAGCGGGATCGGAGATACGCAGTATTTT
CASTRTGTSGIGDTQYF
>few|12|-|TRBV10-1|TRBJ2-3
TGCGCCAGCAGTAAACAGGGAGATACGCAGTATTTT
CASSKQGDTQYF
>-|16|TRBD2|TRBV29-1|TRBJ2-1
TGCAGCGCTGGACTAGCGGGAGGGCCTTTTGACAATGAGCAGTTCTTC
CSAGLAGGPFDNEQFF
>-|13|-|TRBV6-1|TRBJ1-4
TGTGCCAGCAACACAGGGTTCAGCGAAAAACTGTTTTTT
CASNTGFSEKLFF
>-|15|-|TRBV7-2|TRBJ1-5
TGTGCCAGCAGCTTAAGGAGGGATAGCAATCAGCCCCAGCATTTT
CASSLRRDSNQPQHF
>-|15|-|TRBV5-1|TRBJ2-7
TGCGCCAGCAGCTTTAGAGGCGGGTCGGCCTACGAGCAGTACTTC
CASSFRGGSAYEQYF
>-|15|-|TRBV28|TRBJ2-5
TGTGCCAGCAGGAAAAAATTGAGAAGGGAAGAGACCCAGTACTTC
CASRKKLRREETQYF